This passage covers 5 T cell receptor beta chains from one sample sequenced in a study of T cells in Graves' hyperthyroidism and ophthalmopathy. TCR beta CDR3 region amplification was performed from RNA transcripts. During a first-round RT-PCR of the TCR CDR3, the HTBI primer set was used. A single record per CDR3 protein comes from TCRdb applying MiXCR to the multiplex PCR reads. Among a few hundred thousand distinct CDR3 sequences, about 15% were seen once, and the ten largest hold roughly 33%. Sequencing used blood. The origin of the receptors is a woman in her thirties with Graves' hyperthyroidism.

The CDR3 spells CASSLTGSNSNQPQHF. CDR3 sequence (DNA): TGCGCCAGCAGCTTGACAGGGAGCAATAGCAATCAGCCCCAGCATTTT. The V call is TRBV5-1, the J call TRBJ1-5; weak D call: TRBD1 (6 bases). This CDR3 contains 16 residues. Trimming shortened V by 1 base and J by 0 bases, and 11 bases separated the two germline ends. The V gene's germline CDR1 is SGHRS and CDR2 YFSETQ.

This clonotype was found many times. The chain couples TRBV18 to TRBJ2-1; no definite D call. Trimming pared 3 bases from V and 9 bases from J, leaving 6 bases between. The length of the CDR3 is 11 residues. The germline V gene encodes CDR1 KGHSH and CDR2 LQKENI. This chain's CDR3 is CASSPGSEQFF. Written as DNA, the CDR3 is TGTGCCAGCTCACCGGGGTCTGAGCAGTTCTTC.

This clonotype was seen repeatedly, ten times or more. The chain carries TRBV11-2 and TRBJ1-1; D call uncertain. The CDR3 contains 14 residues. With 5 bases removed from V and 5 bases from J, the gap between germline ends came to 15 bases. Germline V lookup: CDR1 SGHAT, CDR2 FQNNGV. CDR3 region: CASSGKGFWTEAFF. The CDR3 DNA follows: TGTGCCAGCAGCGGGAAGGGATTTTGGACTGAAGCTTTCTTT. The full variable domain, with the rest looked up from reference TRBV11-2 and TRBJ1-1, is EAGVAQSPRYKIIEKRQSVAFWCNPISGHATLYWYQQILGQGPKLLIQFQNNGVVDDSQLPKDRFSAERLKGVDSTLKIQPAKLEDSAVYLCASSGKGFWTEAFFGQGTRLTVV.

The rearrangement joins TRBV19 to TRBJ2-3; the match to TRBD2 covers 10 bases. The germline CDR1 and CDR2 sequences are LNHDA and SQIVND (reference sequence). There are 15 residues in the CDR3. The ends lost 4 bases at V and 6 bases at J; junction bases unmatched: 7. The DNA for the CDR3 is TGTGCCAGTAGTAGCAGTGGGACTAGCGCCGATACGCAGTATTTT. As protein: CASSSSGTSADTQYF.

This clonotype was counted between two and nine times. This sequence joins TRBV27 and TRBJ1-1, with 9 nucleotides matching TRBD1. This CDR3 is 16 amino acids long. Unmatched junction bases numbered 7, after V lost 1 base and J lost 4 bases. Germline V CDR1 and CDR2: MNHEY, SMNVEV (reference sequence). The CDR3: CASSLYPGTGFTEAFF. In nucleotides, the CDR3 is TGTGCCAGCAGTTTATATCCGGGGACAGGGTTCACTGAAGCTTTCTTT.